This is a list of T cell receptor beta chains from one sample in a study of identical twins. TCRdb re-analysed the 5' RACE reads in MiXCR, keeping a single row per CDR3 protein. Here the sample spans fewer than 650,000 distinct CDR3 sequences, around 9.6% being singletons. These records were also assigned to another study, of yellow fever vaccine responses in identical twins.

Input material: PBMCs. The receptors derive from a woman between 18 and 29 years old in good health. Both conserved end residues are part of each CDR3. The order of the fields is D gene, clone size, J gene, V gene, CDR3 protein, CDR3 DNA. The D gene is left open where the match is weak. Clone size is given for some rows only: seen once, a few or many times, or a class if the clone is expanded.

>-|-|TRBJ2-7|TRBV4-1
CASSQGGGQRLYEQYF
TGCGCCAGCAGCCAGGGGGGGGGGCAGAGACTCTACGAGCAGTACTTC
>-|many|TRBJ2-1|TRBV29-1
CSVEGPNEQFF
TGCAGCGTTGAAGGTCCCAATGAGCAGTTCTTC
>TRBD1|many|TRBJ2-7|TRBV28
CASSFDRALNEQYF
TGTGCCAGCAGTTTCGACAGGGCTTTGAACGAGCAGTACTTC
>-|few|TRBJ2-3|TRBV11-2
CASSFAGQITDTQYF
TGTGCCAGCAGCTTTGCGGGCCAGATCACAGATACGCAGTATTTT
>-|many|TRBJ1-5|TRBV4-2
CASSQGQNQPQHF
TGTGCCAGCAGCCAAGGACAGAATCAGCCCCAGCATTTT
>TRBD1|many|TRBJ2-2|TRBV7-9
CASSEQGPGELFF
TGTGCCAGCAGCGAACAGGGGCCCGGGGAGCTGTTTTTT
>-|-|TRBJ2-1|TRBV12-3/TRBV12-4
CASSLKGTPPDEQFF
TGTGCCAGCAGTTTGAAAGGGACTCCACCCGATGAGCAGTTCTTC
>-|few|TRBJ2-5|TRBV4-3
CASSQDRRVLETQYF
TGCGCCAGCAGCCAAGATCGGAGGGTTCTCGAGACCCAGTACTTC
>-|-|TRBJ1-1|TRBV6-1
CASRLIDDTEAFF
TGTGCCAGCAGGTTGATCGACGACACTGAAGCTTTCTTT
>TRBD2|-|TRBJ2-1|TRBV30
CAWRPGLAGAYNEQFF
TGTGCCTGGAGGCCAGGCCTAGCGGGGGCCTACAATGAGCAGTTCTTC
>TRBD1|-|TRBJ1-6|TRBV7-9
CASRSDRDNSPLHF
TGTGCCAGCAGATCCGACAGGGATAATTCACCCCTCCACTTT
>-|few|TRBJ2-7|TRBV29-1
CSVAEVSYEQYF
TGCAGCGTTGCAGAGGTGTCCTACGAGCAGTACTTC
>TRBD2|few|TRBJ2-6|TRBV5-1
CASTSGGGPGANVLTF
TGCGCCAGCACCTCTGGCGGGGGGCCTGGGGCCAACGTCCTGACTTTC
>TRBD2|many|TRBJ2-1|TRBV5-1
CASSLGLAGVSSSYNEQFF
TGCGCCAGCAGCTTAGGGCTAGCGGGTGTGAGTAGCTCCTACAATGAGCAGTTCTTC
>TRBD1|few|TRBJ1-5|TRBV19
CASINPGQHNQPQHF
TGTGCCAGTATTAATCCGGGACAGCATAATCAGCCCCAGCATTTT
>-|many|TRBJ2-4|TRBV7-9
CASSHEGQKAKNIQYF
TGTGCCAGCAGCCATGAGGGGCAGAAAGCCAAAAACATTCAGTACTTC
>TRBD1|-|TRBJ2-1|TRBV15
CATSRKDRVGDEQFF
TGTGCCACCAGCAGGAAGGACAGGGTGGGCGATGAGCAGTTCTTC
>-|few|TRBJ2-7|TRBV18
CASSLRAGQMNYEQYF
TGTGCCAGCTCACTTAGAGCGGGACAGATGAACTACGAGCAGTACTTC
>-|-|TRBJ1-4|TRBV6-1
CASKDRKGDAPSNEKLFF
TGTGCCAGCAAGGATCGTAAGGGGGACGCACCCTCTAATGAAAAACTGTTTTTT
>TRBD2|few|TRBJ2-2|TRBV4-3
CASSQDETSGMYTGELFF
TGCGCCAGCAGCCAAGACGAGACTAGCGGGATGTACACCGGGGAGCTGTTTTTT
>-|few|TRBJ1-4|TRBV6-1
CASSPTWTSTNEKLFF
TGTGCCAGCAGCCCTACATGGACATCAACTAATGAAAAACTGTTTTTT
>-|few|TRBJ2-4|TRBV5-1
CASSLGTELNIQYF
TGCGCCAGCAGCTTGGGGACAGAGCTAAACATTCAGTACTTC
>-|-|TRBJ2-1|TRBV20-1
CSARDQAFVGFF
TGCAGTGCTAGAGATCAGGCCTTTGTAGGGTTCTTC
>-|few|TRBJ2-3|TRBV5-1
CASSLEAPSTDTQYF
TGCGCCAGCAGCTTGGAGGCTCCTAGCACAGATACGCAGTATTTT
>TRBD1|many|TRBJ1-5|TRBV7-2
CASSLVGQGAGNQPQHF
TGTGCCAGCAGCTTAGTAGGACAGGGGGCAGGCAATCAGCCCCAGCATTTT
>TRBD1|-|TRBJ2-7|TRBV28
CASSSQNSRDRSYEQYF
TGTGCCAGCAGTTCACAAAACTCCCGGGACAGGTCATACGAGCAGTACTTC
>TRBD1|-|TRBJ2-1|TRBV27
CASSPRTGADNEQFF
TGTGCCAGCAGTCCACGGACAGGCGCCGACAATGAGCAGTTCTTC
>-|few|TRBJ2-7|TRBV27
CASSLTTYSYEQYF
TGTGCCAGCAGTCTGACTACCTACTCCTACGAGCAGTACTTC
>TRBD1|many|TRBJ2-3|TRBV28
CASNPQGAMTDTQYF
TGTGCCAGCAACCCACAGGGGGCGATGACAGATACGCAGTATTTT
>-|few|TRBJ1-5|TRBV5-5
CASSLAKGTQHF
TGTGCCAGCAGCTTGGCTAAGGGGACCCAGCATTTT
>-|few|TRBJ2-1|TRBV9
CASSRAPQYNEQFF
TGTGCCAGCAGCCGAGCCCCCCAGTACAATGAGCAGTTCTTC
>TRBD2|-|TRBJ2-1|TRBV30
CAFDTSGRADEQFF
TGTGCCTTCGATACTAGCGGGAGGGCCGATGAGCAGTTCTTC
>-|-|TRBJ2-7|TRBV4-3
CASSQEWLGGLSYEQYF
TGCGCCAGCAGCCAAGAATGGTTGGGAGGTCTCTCCTACGAGCAGTACTTC
>TRBD2|-|TRBJ2-3|TRBV2
CASSEDSGNSGSLGTQYF
TGTGCCAGCAGTGAAGATAGTGGGAATAGCGGGAGCCTGGGAACGCAGTATTTT